This entry describes one TCR beta chain. The PCR used 60 Vbeta and 13 Jbeta primers. Clones were read by immunoSEQ multiplex PCR, and TCRdb kept only the in-frame ones, dropping some. The data show about 80,000 clones, with over 75% seen just once and around an eighth held by the top ten. The data belong to a study of cytomegalovirus exposure and HLA in healthy donors. The CDR3 is made up of 16 amino acids. J gave up 0 bases and V 0 bases, and 4 bases lay outside the gene matches. Germline assignment: CDR1 SGHNT and CDR2 YYREEE (reference sequence). This sequence originates from a human donor in good health. The sequenced sample was PBMCs. The chain couples TRBV5-4 to TRBJ2-3; 7 bases fit TRBD1. The CDR3, as DNA: TGTGCCAGCAGCTTGGGAGGGGGCAGGAGCACAGATACGCAGTATTTT. Translated: CASSLGGGRSTDTQYF. Together with reference TRBV5-4 and TRBJ2-3, the CDR3 gives the full variable domain: ETGVTQSPTHLIKTRGQQVTLRCSSQSGHNTVSWYQQALGQGPQFIFQYYREEENGRGNFPPRFSGLQFPNYSSELNVNALELDDSALYLCASSLGGGRSTDTQYFGPGTRLTVL.